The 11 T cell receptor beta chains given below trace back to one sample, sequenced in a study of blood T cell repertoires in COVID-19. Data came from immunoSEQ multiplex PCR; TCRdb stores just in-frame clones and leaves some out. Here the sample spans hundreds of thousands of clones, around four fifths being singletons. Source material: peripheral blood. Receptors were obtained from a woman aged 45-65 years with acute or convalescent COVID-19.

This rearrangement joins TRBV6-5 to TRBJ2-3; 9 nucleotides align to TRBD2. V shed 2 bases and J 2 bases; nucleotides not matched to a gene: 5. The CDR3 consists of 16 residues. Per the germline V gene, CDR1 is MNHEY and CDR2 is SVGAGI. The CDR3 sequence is CASSYGLAGSTDTQYF. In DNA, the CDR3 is TGTGCCAGCAGTTACGGGCTAGCGGGGTCCACAGATACGCAGTATTTT.

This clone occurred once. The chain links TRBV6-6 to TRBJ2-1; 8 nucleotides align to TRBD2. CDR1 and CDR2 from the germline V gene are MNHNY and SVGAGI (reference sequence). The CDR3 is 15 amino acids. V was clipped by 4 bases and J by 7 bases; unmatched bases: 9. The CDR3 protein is CASSSDAGGYNEQFF. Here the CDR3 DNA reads TGTGCCAGCAGTTCGGACGCGGGAGGTTATAATGAGCAGTTCTTC.

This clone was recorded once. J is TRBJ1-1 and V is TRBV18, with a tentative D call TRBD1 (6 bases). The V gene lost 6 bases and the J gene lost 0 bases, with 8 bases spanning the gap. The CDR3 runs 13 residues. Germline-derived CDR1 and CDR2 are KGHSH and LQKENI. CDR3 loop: CASSRGLNTEAFF. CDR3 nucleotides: TGTGCCAGCTCGCGGGGGCTGAACACTGAAGCTTTCTTT.

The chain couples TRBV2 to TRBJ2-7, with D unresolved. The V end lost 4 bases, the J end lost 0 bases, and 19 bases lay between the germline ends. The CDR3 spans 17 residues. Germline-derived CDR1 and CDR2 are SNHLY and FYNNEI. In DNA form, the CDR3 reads TGTGCCAGCAGTGGGTCCCTAGATTGGCGGAGCTCCTACGAGCAGTACTTC. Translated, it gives CASSGSLDWRSSYEQYF.

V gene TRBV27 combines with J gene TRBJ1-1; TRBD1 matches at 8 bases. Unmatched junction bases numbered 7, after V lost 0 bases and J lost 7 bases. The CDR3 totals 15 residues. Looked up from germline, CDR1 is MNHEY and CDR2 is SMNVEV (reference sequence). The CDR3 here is CASSLSVRGRDEAFF. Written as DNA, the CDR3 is TGTGCCAGCAGTTTATCGGTCAGGGGGCGGGATGAAGCTTTCTTT.

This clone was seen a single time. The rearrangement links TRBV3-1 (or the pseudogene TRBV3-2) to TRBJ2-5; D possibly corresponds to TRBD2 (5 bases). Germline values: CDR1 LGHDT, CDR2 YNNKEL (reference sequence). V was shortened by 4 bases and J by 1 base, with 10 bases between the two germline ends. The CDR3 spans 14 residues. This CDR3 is CASSPGISQETQYF. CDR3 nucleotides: TGTGCCAGCAGCCCCGGGATCAGCCAAGAGACCCAGTACTTC.

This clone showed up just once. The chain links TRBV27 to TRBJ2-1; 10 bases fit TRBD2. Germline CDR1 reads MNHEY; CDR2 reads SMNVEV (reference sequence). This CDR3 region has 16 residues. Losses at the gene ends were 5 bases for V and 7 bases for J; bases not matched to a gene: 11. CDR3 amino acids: CASSPGLAGGKNEQFF. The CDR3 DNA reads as TGTGCCAGCAGTCCCGGGTTAGCGGGAGGTAAAAATGAGCAGTTCTTC.

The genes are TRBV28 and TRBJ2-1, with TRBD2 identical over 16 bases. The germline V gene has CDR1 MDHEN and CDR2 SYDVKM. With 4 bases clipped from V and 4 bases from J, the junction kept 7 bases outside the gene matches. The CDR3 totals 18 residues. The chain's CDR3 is CASSSRGTSGRGYNEQFF. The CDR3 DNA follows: TGTGCCAGCAGTTCCCGAGGGACTAGCGGGAGGGGATACAATGAGCAGTTCTTC.

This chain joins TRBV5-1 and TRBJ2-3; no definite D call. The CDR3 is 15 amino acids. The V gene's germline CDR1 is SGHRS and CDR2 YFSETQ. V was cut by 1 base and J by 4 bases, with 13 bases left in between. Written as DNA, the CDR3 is TGCGCCAGCAGCTTGCCACCCTCAGGCGCAGATACGCAGTATTTT. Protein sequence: CASSLPPSGADTQYF. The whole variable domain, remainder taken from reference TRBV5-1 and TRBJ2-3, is KAGVTQTPRYLIKTRGQQVTLSCSPISGHRSVSWYQQTPGQGLQFLFEYFSETQRNKGNFPGRFSGRQFSNSRSEMNVSTLELGDSALYLCASSLPPSGADTQYFGPGTRLTVL.

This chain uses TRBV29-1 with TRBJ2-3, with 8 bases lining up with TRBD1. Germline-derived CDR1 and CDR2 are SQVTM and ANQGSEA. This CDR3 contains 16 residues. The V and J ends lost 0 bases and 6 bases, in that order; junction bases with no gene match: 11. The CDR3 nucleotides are TGCAGCGTTGAAGAGGTGGCAGGGGGCCCCAGGGATACGCAGTATTTT. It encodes CSVEEVAGGPRDTQYF.

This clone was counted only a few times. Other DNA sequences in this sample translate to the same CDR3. The CDR3 coding sequence is TGTGCCAGCAGCCAGCACAGGGAGGGTCAGCCCCAGCATTTT. Protein sequence: CASSQHREGQPQHF. The rearrangement uses TRBV3-1 (or the pseudogene TRBV3-2) and TRBJ1-5; weak D call: TRBD1 (6 bases). Trimming cost V 3 bases and J 6 bases, with 12 bases left between them. This CDR3 is built from 14 residues. The germline V gene encodes CDR1 LGHDT and CDR2 YNNKEL (reference sequence).